These 4 T cell receptor beta chains originate from one sample sequenced in a study of control samples from healthy donors and cancer patients. TCRdb's copy holds only in-frame clones and misses some; the assay was immunoSEQ multiplex PCR. The data contain 90,000 to 100,000 clones, around 82% of them singletons. Sequencing was performed on blood. The receptor source for this set is a man in his sixties in good health.

This chain joins TRBV20-1 and TRBJ1-1; D is unresolved. V shed 3 bases and J shed 1 base, with 12 bases lying between them. CDR3 size: 14 residues. Germline V gene sequence: CDR1 DFQATT, CDR2 SNEGSKA (reference sequence). CDR3 nucleotides: TGCAGTGCTAGTTGGGCGGATAAGAACACTGAAGCTTTCTTT. Protein sequence: CSASWADKNTEAFF.

This sequence joins TRBV10-3 and TRBJ2-7, with TRBD1 matching over 9 bases. Trimming cost V 10 bases and J 4 bases; bases outside gene matches: 5. Germline V lookup: CDR1 ENHRY, CDR2 SYGVKD. The CDR3 covers 12 residues. The DNA for the CDR3 is TGTGCCAGCCGGGACAGGGATTACGAGCAGTACTTC. Its translation is CASRDRDYEQYF.

The chain carries TRBV6-5 and TRBJ2-1, with TRBD2 identical over 8 bases. The CDR3 consists of 14 residues. J lost 5 bases, V lost 4 bases, and 4 bases had no gene match. Germline CDR1 reads MNHEY; CDR2 reads SVGAGI. The CDR3 reads CASSFSGNNNEQFF. CDR3 coding DNA: TGTGCCAGCAGTTTTAGCGGGAATAACAATGAGCAGTTCTTC.

The chain couples TRBV5-4 to TRBJ1-2, with 7 nucleotides matching TRBD1. CDR3 size: 12 residues. Germline V gene sequence: CDR1 SGHNT, CDR2 YYREEE (reference sequence). J gave up 6 bases and V 5 bases, and 4 bases lay outside the gene matches. The CDR3 loop reads CASRPTGDGYTF. CDR3 DNA sequence: TGTGCCAGCAGACCCACAGGGGATGGCTACACCTTC. Filled out from reference TRBV5-4 and TRBJ1-2, the complete variable domain reads ETGVTQSPTHLIKTRGQQVTLRCSSQSGHNTVSWYQQALGQGPQFIFQYYREEENGRGNFPPRFSGLQFPNYSSELNVNALELDDSALYLCASRPTGDGYTFGSGTRLTVV.